The table lists the clone carrying this T cell receptor (beta chain) with a few counts. Its antigen is as yet unknown. This sample stems from a study of blood T cells in healthy people across ages. Regarding the study as a whole: Among T cells, TCR beta diversity per million cells dropped roughly linearly as age rose. The unknown donor CMV status may have confounded expanded clonotype changes.

With each sample, at least 5.5 micrograms of total RNA were extracted. Together with a sample-barcoded 5' primer, a J-beta primer mix was included in a second PCR lasting roughly 6 to 12 cycles. Via MiXCR, TCRdb re-called the 5' RACE reads, giving one row per CDR3 protein. This sample has almost 800,000 distinct CDR3 sequences, with roughly 50% found just once. The germline V gene has CDR1 ENHRY and CDR2 SYGVKD. V gave up 3 bases and J gave up 6 bases; unmatched junction bases: 8. CDR3 length: 14 residues. The chain uses TRBV10-3 and TRBJ2-7, with TRBD1 matching 7 bases. The specimen was blood. The clonotype was recovered from a man in his thirties or forties in good health. The chain's CDR3 is CAISELPQGSEQYF. CDR3 nucleotides: TGTGCCATCAGTGAATTACCACAGGGGAGCGAGCAGTACTTC.